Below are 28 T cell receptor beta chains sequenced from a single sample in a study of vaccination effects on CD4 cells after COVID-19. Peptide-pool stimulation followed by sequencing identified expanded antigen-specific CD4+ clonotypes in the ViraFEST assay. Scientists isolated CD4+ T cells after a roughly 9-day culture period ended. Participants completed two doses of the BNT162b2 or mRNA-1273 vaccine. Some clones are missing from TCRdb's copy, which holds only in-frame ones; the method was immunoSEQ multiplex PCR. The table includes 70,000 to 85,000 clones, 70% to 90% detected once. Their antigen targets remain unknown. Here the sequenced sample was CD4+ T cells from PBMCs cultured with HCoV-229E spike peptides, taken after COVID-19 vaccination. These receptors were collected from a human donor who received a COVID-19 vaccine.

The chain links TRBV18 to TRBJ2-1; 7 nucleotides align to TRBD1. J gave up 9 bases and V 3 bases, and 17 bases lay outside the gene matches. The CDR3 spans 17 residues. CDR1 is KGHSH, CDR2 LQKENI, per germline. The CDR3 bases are TGTGCCAGCTCACCCTCGTTTGGCAGGGGGTTGGAAGGTGAGCAGTTCTTC. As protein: CASSPSFGRGLEGEQFF.

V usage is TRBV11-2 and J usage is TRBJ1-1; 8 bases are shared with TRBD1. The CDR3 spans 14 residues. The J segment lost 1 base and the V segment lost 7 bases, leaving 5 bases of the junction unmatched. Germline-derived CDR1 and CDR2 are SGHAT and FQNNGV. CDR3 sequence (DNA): TGTGCCAGCACCCAAACAGGGGGGAACACTGAAGCTTTCTTT. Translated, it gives CASTQTGGNTEAFF.

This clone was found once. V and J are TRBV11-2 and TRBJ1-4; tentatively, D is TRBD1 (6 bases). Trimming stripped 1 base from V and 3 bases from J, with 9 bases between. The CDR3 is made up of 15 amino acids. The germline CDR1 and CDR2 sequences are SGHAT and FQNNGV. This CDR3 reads CASSLGGAANEKLFF. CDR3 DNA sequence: TGTGCCAGCAGCTTAGGGGGGGCGGCTAATGAAAAACTGTTTTTT.

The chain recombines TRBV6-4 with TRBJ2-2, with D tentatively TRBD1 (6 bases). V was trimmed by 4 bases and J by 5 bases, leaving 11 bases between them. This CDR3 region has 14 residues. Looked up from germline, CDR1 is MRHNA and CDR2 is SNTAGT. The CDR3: CASSVLRGTGELFF. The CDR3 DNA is TGTGCCAGCAGTGTCCTCAGGGGTACCGGGGAGCTGTTTTTT.

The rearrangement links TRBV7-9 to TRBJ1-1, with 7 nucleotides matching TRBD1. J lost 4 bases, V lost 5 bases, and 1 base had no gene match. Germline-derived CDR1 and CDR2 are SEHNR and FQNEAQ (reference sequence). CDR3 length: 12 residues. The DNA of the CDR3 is TGTGCCAGCAGCCAGGGGGGCACTGAAGCTTTCTTT. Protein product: CASSQGGTEAFF.

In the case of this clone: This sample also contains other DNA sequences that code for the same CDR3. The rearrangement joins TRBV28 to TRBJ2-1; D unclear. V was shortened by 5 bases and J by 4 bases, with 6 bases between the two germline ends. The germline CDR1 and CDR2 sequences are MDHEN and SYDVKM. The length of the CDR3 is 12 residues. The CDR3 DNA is TGTGCCAGCAGTCCCCTATACAATGAGCAGTTCTTC. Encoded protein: CASSPLYNEQFF.

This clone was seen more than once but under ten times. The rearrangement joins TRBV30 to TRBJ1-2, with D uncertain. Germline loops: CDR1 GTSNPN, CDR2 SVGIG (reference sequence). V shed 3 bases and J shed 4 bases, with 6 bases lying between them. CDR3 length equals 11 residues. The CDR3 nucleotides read TGTGCCTGGAGACAAAGCTATGGCTACACCTTC. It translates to CAWRQSYGYTF.

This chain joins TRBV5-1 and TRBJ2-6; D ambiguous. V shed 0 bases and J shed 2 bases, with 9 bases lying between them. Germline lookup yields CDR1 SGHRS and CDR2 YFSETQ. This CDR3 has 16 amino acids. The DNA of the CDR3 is TGCGCCAGCAGCTTGGTAGTAGGGACTGGGGCCAACGTCCTGACTTTC. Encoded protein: CASSLVVGTGANVLTF. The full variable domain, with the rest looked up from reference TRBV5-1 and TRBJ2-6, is KAGVTQTPRYLIKTRGQQVTLSCSPISGHRSVSWYQQTPGQGLQFLFEYFSETQRNKGNFPGRFSGRQFSNSRSEMNVSTLELGDSALYLCASSLVVGTGANVLTFGAGSRLTVL.

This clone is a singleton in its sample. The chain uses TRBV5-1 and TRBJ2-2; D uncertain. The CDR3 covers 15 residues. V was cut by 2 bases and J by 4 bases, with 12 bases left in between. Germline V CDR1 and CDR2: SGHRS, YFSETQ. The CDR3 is CASSLMASFTGELFF. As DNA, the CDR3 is TGCGCCAGCAGCTTAATGGCATCCTTCACCGGGGAGCTGTTTTTT.

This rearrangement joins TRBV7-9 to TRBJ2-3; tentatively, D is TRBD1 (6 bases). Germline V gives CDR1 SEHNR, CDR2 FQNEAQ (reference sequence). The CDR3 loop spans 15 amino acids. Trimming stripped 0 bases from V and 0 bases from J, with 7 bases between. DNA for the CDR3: TGTGCCAGCAGCTTAGCCGGACAGAGCACAGATACGCAGTATTTT. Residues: CASSLAGQSTDTQYF.

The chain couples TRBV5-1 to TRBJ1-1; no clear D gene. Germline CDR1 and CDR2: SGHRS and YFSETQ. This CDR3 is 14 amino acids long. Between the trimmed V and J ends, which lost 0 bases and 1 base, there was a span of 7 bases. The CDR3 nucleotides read TGCGCCAGCAGCTTGGTGAGGGAGAACACTGAAGCTTTCTTT. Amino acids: CASSLVRENTEAFF. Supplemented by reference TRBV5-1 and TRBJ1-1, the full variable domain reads KAGVTQTPRYLIKTRGQQVTLSCSPISGHRSVSWYQQTPGQGLQFLFEYFSETQRNKGNFPGRFSGRQFSNSRSEMNVSTLELGDSALYLCASSLVRENTEAFFGQGTRLTVV.

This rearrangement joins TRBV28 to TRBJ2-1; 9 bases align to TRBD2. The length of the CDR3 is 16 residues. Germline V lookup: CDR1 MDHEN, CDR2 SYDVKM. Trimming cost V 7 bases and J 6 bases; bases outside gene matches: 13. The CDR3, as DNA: TGTGCCAGCATCTCGGTCGGCGGGGGGGCCAGCAATGAGCAGTTCTTC. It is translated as CASISVGGGASNEQFF.

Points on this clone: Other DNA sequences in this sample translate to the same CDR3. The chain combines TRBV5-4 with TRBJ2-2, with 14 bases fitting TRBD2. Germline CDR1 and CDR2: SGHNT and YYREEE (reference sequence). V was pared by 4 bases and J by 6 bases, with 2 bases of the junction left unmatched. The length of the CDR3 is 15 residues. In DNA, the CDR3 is TGTGCCAGCAGCCTGGGACTAGCGGGGGCCGGGGAGCTGTTTTTT. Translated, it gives CASSLGLAGAGELFF.

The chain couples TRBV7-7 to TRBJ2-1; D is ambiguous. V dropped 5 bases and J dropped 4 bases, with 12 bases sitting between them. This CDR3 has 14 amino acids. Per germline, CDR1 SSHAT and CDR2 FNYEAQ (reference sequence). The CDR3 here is CASSRSDIYNEQFF. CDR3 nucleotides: TGTGCCAGCAGCCGATCCGACATTTACAATGAGCAGTTCTTC.

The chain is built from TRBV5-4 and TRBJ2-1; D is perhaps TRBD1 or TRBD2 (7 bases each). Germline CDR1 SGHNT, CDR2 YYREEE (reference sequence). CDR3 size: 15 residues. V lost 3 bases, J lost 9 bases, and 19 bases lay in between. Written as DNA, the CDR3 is TGTGCCAGCAGCTCCCCTTCCAGGGGGGAGGGTGAGCAGTTCTTC. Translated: CASSSPSRGEGEQFF.

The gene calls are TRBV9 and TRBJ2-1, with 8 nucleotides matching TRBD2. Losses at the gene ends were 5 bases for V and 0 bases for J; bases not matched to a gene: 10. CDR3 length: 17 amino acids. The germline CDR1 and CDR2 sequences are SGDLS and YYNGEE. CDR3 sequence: CASRPSGGPSSYNEQFF. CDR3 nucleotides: TGTGCCAGCAGGCCCAGCGGGGGCCCAAGCTCCTACAATGAGCAGTTCTTC.

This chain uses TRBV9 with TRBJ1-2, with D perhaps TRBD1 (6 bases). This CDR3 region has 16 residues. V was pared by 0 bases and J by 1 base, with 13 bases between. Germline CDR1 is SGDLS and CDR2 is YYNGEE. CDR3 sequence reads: CASSVGRAGDNYGYTF. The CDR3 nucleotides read TGTGCCAGCAGCGTAGGGAGGGCAGGGGATAACTATGGCTACACCTTC. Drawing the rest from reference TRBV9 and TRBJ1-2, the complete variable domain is DSGVTQTPKHLITATGQRVTLRCSPRSGDLSVYWYQQSLDQGLQFLIQYYNGEERAKGNILERFSAQQFPDLHSELNLSSLELGDSALYFCASSVGRAGDNYGYTFGSGTRLTVV.

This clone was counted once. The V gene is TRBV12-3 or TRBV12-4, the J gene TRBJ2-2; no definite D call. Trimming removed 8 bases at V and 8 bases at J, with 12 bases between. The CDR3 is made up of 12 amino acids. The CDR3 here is CASGGLGGELFF. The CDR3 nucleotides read TGTGCCAGCGGCGGCTTGGGGGGGGAGCTGTTTTTT.

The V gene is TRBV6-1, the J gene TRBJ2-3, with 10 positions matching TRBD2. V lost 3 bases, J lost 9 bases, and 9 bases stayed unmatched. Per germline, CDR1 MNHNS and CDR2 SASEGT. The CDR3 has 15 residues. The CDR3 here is CASSDGLAAMGTQYF. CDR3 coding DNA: TGTGCCAGCAGTGATGGACTAGCGGCCATGGGAACGCAGTATTTT.

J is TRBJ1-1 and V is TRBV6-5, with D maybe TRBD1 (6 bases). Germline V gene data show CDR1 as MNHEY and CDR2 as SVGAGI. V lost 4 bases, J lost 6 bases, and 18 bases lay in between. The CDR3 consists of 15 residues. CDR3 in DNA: TGTGCCAGCAGTTTCCTAAGGGGGGGGAGTGCTGAAGCTTTCTTT. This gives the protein CASSFLRGGSAEAFF.

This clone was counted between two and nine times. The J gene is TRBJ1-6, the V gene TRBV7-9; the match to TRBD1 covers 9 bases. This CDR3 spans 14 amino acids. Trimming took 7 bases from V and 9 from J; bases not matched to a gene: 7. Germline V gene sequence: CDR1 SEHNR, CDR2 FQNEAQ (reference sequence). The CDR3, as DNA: TGTGCCAGCACCAAGACAGGGGGGAGTTCACCCCTCCACTTT. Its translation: CASTKTGGSSPLHF.

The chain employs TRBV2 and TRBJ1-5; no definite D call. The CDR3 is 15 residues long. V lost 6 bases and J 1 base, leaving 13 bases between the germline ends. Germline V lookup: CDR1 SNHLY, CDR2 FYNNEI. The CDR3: CASSGVLGSNQPQHF. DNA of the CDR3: TGTGCCAGCAGCGGGGTCCTAGGGAGCAATCAGCCCCAGCATTTT. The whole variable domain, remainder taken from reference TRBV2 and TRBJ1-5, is EPEVTQTPSHQVTQMGQEVILRCVPISNHLYFYWYRQILGQKVEFLVSFYNNEISEKSEIFDDQFSVERPDGSNFTLKIRSTKLEDSAMYFCASSGVLGSNQPQHFGDGTRLSIL.

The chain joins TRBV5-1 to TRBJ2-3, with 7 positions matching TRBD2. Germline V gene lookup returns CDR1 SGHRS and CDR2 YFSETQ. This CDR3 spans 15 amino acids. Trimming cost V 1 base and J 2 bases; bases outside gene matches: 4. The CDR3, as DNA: TGCGCCAGCAGCTTGTCGGCGGGGGTCACAGATACGCAGTATTTT. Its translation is CASSLSAGVTDTQYF.

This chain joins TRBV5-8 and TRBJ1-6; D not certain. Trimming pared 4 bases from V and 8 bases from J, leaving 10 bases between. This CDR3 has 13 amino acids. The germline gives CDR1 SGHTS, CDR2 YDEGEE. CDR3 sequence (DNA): TGTGCCAGCAGCCCATCCCAGGATTCACCCCTCCACTTT. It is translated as CASSPSQDSPLHF. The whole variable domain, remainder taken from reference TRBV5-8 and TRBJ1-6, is EAGVTQSPTHLIKTRGQQATLRCSPISGHTSVYWYQQALGLGLQFLLWYDEGEERNRGNFPPRFSGRQFPNYSSELNVNALELEDSALYLCASSPSQDSPLHFGNGTRLTVT.

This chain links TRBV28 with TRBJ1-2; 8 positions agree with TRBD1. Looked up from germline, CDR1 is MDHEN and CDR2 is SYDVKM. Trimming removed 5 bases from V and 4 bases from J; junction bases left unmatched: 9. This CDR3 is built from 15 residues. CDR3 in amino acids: CASSIETGESYGYTF. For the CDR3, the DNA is TGTGCCAGCAGTATAGAGACAGGGGAAAGCTATGGCTACACCTTC.

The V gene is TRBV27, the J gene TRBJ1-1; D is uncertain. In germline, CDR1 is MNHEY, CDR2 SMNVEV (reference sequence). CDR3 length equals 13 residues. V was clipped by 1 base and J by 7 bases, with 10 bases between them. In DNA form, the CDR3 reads TGTGCCAGCAGTTTATTTACCAGAGGTGAAGCTTTCTTT. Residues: CASSLFTRGEAFF.

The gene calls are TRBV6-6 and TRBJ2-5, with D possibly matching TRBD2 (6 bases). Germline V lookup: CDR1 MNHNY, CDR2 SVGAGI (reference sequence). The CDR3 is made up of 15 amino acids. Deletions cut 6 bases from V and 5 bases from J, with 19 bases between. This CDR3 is CASRSGPPSYETQYF. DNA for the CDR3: TGTGCCAGCAGGAGCGGGCCGCCGAGTTACGAGACCCAGTACTTC.

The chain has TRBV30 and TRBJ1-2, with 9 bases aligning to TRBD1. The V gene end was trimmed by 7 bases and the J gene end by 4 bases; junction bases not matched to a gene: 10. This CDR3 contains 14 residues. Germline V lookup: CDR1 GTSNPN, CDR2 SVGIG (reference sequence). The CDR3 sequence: CAFFPRQGGYGYTF. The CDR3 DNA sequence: TGTGCCTTCTTCCCTCGACAGGGGGGCTATGGCTACACCTTC.